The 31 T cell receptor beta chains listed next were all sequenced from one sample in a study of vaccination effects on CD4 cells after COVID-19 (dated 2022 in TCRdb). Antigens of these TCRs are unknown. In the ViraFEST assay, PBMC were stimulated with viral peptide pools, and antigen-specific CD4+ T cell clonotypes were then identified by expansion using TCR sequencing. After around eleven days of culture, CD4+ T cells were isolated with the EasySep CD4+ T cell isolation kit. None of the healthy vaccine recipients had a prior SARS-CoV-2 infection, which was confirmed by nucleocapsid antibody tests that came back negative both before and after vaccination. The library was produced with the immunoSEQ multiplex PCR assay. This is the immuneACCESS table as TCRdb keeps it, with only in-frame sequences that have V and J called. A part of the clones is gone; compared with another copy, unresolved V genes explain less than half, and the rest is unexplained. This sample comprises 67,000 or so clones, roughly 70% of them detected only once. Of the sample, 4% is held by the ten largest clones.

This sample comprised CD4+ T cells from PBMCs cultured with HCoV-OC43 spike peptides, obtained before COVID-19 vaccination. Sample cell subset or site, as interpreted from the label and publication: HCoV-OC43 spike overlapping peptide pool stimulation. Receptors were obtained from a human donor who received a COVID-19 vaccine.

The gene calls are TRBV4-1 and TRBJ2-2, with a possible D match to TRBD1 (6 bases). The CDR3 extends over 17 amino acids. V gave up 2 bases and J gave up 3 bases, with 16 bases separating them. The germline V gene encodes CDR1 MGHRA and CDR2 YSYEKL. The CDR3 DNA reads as TGCGCCAGCAGCCAACGAGCCAGGGGCACAGACACCGGGGAGCTGTTTTTT. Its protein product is CASSQRARGTDTGELFF.

CDR3 DNA: TGTGCCAGCAGCTTGGTGGACAGGGGGCCCTCACCCCTCCACTTT. It encodes CASSLVDRGPSPLHF. V is TRBV5-6 and J is TRBJ1-6; 11 nucleotides align to TRBD1. V dropped 0 bases and J dropped 10; count of bases not matched to a gene: 3. The CDR3 has 15 residues. CDR1 SGHDT and CDR2 YYEEEE come from the germline V gene.

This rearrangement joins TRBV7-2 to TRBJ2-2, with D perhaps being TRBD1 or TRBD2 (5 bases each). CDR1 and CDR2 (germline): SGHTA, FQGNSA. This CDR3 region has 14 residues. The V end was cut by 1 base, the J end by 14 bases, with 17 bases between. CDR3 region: CASSLVSVQGALFF. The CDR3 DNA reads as TGTGCCAGCAGCTTAGTGTCAGTTCAGGGAGCTCTGTTTTTT.

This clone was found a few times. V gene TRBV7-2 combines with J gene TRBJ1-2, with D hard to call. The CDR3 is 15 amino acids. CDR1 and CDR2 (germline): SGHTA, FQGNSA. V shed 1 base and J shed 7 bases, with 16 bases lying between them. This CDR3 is CASSLEGSLLSGYTF. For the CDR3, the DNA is TGTGCCAGCAGCTTAGAGGGCAGCCTTTTATCTGGCTACACCTTC.

CDR3 sequence (DNA): TGTGCCAGTAGTCGAGCCTTAGCGGGGGATACCGGGGAGCTGTTTTTT. Its protein is CASSRALAGDTGELFF. The chain has TRBV19 and TRBJ2-2; 9 nucleotides agree with TRBD2. Germline values: CDR1 LNHDA, CDR2 SQIVND (reference sequence). The V gene end was trimmed by 5 bases and the J gene end by 5 bases; junction bases not matched to a gene: 9. The CDR3 has 16 amino acids.

The CDR3 DNA sequence: TGCGCCAGCAGTTTGGGTATGGGACCTTCCTACGAGCAGTACGTC. This sequence encodes CASSLGMGPSYEQYV. V usage is TRBV5-1 and J usage is TRBJ2-7; either TRBD1 or TRBD2 may fit D (5 bases each). Germline V gives CDR1 SGHRS, CDR2 YFSETQ. This CDR3 contains 15 residues.

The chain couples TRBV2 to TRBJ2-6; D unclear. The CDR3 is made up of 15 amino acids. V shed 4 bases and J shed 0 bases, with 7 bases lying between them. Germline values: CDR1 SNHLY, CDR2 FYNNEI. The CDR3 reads CASSVLISGANVLTF. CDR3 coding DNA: TGTGCCAGCAGTGTGCTCATCTCTGGGGCCAACGTCCTGACTTTC.

The CDR3 sequence: CASSLMDSRGYTF. For the CDR3, the DNA is TGTGCCAGCAGTTTGATGGACAGCAGGGGCTACACCTTC. V is TRBV12-3 or TRBV12-4 and J is TRBJ1-2, with D tentatively TRBD1 (6 bases). This CDR3 spans 13 amino acids. Deletions cut 3 bases from V and 8 bases from J, with 13 bases between.

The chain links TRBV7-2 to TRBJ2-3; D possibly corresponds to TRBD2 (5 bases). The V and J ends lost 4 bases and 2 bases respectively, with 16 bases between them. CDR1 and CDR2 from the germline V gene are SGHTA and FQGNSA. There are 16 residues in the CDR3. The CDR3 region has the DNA TGTGCCAGCAGCTCCCGGGGTGGAGGAAACACAGATACGCAGTATTTT. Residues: CASSSRGGGNTDTQYF. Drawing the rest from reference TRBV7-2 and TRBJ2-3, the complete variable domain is GAGVSQSPSNKVTEKGKDVELRCDPISGHTALYWYRQSLGQGLEFLIYFQGNSAPDKSGLPSDRFSAERTGGSVSTLTIQRTQQEDSAVYLCASSSRGGGNTDTQYFGPGTRLTVL.

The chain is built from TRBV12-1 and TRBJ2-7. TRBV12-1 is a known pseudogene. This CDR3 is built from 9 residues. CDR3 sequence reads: CASSPLDGV. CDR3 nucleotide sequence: TGTGCCAGCAGCCCTCTTGATGGCGTC.

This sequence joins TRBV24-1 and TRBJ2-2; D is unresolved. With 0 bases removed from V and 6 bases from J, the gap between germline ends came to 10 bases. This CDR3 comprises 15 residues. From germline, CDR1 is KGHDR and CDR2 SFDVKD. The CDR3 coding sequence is TGTGCCACCAGTGATTTGCCAAGCGATGCCGGGGAGCTGTTTTTT. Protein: CATSDLPSDAGELFF.

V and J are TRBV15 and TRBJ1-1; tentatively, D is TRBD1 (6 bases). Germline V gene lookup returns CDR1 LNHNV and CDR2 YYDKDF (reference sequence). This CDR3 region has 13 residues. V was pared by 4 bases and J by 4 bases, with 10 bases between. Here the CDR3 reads CATSTGVGTEAFF. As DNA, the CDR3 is TGTGCCACCAGCACAGGGGTTGGCACTGAAGCTTTCTTT.

The chain's CDR3 is CASSYRGRETQYF. Written as DNA, the CDR3 is TGTGCCAGCAGTTATAGGGGCCGGGAGACCCAGTACTTC. The V call is TRBV6-6, the J call TRBJ2-5; tentatively, D is TRBD1 (5 bases). Germline loops: CDR1 MNHNY, CDR2 SVGAGI (reference sequence). The V end was cut by 3 bases, the J end by 5 bases, with 10 bases between. The CDR3 runs 13 residues.

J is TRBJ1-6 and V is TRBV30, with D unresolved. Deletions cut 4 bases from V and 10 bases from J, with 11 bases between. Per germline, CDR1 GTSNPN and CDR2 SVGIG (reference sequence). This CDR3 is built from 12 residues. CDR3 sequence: CAWKSPASPLHF. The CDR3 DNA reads TGTGCCTGGAAGAGTCCTGCATCACCCCTCCACTTT.

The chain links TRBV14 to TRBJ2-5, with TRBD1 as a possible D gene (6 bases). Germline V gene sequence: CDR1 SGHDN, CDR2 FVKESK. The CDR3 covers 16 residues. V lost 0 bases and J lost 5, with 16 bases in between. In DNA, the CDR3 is TGTGCCAGCAGCCAAGATCCGGCAGGGGATGGGGAGACCCAGTACTTC. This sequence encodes CASSQDPAGDGETQYF. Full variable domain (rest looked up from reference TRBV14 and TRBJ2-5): EAGVTQFPSHSVIEKGQTVTLRCDPISGHDNLYWYRRVMGKEIKFLLHFVKESKQDESGMPNNRFLAERTGGTYSTLKVQPAELEDSGVYFCASSQDPAGDGETQYFGPGTRLLVL.

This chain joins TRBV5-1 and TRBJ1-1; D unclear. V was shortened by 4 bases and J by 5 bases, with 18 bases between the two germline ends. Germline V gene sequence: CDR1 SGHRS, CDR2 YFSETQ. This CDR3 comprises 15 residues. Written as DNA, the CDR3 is TGCGCCAGCAGCCGGGCCAAGGGCGCGGGAACTGAAGCTTTCTTT. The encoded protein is CASSRAKGAGTEAFF. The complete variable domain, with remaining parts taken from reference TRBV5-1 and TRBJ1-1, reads KAGVTQTPRYLIKTRGQQVTLSCSPISGHRSVSWYQQTPGQGLQFLFEYFSETQRNKGNFPGRFSGRQFSNSRSEMNVSTLELGDSALYLCASSRAKGAGTEAFFGQGTRLTVV.

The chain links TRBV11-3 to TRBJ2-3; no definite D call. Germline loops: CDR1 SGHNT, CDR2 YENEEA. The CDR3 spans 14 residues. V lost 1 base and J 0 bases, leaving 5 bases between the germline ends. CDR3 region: CASSLAGSTDTQYF. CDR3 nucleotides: TGTGCCAGCAGCTTAGCCGGAAGCACAGATACGCAGTATTTT.

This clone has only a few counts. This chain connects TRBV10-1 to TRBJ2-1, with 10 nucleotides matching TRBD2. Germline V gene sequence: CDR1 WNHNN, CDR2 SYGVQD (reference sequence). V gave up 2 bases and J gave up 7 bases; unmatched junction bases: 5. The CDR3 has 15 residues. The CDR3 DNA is TGCGCCAGCAGTGAGAGGCTAGCGGGGGTTAATGAGCAGTTCTTC. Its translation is CASSERLAGVNEQFF.

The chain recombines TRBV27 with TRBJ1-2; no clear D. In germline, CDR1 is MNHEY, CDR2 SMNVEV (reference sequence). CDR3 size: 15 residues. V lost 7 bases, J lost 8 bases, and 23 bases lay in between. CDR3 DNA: TGTGCCAGCACCTCGAGACCGGGAGTTTTTAGGGGCTACACCTTC. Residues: CASTSRPGVFRGYTF.

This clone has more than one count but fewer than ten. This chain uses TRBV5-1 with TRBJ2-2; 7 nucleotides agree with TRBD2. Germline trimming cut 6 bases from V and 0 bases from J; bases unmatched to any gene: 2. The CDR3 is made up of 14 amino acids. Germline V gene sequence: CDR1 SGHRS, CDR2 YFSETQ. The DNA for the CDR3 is TGCGCCAGCAAAGCGGGGACGAACACCGGGGAGCTGTTTTTT. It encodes CASKAGTNTGELFF.

CDR3 nucleotide sequence: TGCGCCAGCAGCTTGGCCTACCCGGGAAGGGACATTCAGTACTTC. Translating it yields CASSLAYPGRDIQYF. The chain employs TRBV5-1 and TRBJ2-4; D is perhaps TRBD2 (5 bases). The CDR3 length is 15 residues. The germline V gene encodes CDR1 SGHRS and CDR2 YFSETQ. The ends were cut back, 0 bases at V and 8 bases at J, with 15 bases in the middle.

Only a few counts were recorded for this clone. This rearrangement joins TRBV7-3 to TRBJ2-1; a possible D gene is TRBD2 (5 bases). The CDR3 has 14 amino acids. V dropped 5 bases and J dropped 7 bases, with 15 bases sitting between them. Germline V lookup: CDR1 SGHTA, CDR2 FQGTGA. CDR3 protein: CASSPSGVLNEQFF. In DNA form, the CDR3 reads TGTGCCAGCAGCCCATCCGGGGTCCTGAATGAGCAGTTCTTC.

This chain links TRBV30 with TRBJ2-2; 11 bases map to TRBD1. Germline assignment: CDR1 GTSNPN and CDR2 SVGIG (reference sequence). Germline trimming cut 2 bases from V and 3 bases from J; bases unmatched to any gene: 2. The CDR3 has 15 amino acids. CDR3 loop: CAWSRGQGDTGELFF. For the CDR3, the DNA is TGTGCCTGGAGTAGGGGACAGGGGGACACCGGGGAGCTGTTTTTT.

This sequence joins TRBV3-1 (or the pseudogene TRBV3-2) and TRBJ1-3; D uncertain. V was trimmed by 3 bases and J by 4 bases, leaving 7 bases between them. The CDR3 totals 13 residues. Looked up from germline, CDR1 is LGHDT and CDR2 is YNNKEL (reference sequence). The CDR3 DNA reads TGTGCCAGCAGCCATTCCGCAGGAAACACCATATATTTT. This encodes CASSHSAGNTIYF.

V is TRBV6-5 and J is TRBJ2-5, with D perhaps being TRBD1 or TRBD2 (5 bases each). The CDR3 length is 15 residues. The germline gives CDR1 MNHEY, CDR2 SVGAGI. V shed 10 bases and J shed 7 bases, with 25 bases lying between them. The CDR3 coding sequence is TGTGCCACCCTACCGAGGATGGGGGAGAGGGTGACCCAGTACTTC. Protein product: CATLPRMGERVTQYF.

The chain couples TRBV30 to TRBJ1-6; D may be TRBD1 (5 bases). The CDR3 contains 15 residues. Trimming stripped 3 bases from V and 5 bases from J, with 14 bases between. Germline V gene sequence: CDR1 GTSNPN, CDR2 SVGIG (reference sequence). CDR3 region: CAWSETGLNNSPLHF. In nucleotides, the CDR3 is TGTGCCTGGAGCGAAACGGGACTGAATAATTCACCCCTCCACTTT. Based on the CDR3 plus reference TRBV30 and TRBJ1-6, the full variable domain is SQTIHQWPATLVQPVGSPLSLECTVEGTSNPNLYWYRQAAGRGLQLLFYSVGIGQISSEVPQNLSASRPQDRQFILSSKKLLLSDSGFYLCAWSETGLNNSPLHFGNGTRLTVT.

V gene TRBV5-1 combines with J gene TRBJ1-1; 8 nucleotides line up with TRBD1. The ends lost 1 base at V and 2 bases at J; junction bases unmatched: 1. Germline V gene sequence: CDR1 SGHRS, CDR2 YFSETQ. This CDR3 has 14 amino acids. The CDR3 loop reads CASSLSGGNTEAFF. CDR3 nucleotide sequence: TGCGCCAGCAGCTTGTCAGGGGGCAACACTGAAGCTTTCTTT.

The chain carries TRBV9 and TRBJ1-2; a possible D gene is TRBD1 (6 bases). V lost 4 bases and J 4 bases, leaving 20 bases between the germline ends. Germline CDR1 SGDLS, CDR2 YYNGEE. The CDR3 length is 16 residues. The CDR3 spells CASSNFGGAGSYGYTF. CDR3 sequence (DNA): TGTGCCAGCAGCAACTTTGGGGGGGCGGGGTCCTATGGCTACACCTTC.

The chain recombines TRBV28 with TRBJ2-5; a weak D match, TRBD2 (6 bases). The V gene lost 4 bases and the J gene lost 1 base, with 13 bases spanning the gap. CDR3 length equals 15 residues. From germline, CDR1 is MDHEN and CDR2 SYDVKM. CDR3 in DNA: TGTGCCAGCAGTTCGCCGGAGGGCCTCCAAGAGACCCAGTACTTC. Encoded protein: CASSSPEGLQETQYF.

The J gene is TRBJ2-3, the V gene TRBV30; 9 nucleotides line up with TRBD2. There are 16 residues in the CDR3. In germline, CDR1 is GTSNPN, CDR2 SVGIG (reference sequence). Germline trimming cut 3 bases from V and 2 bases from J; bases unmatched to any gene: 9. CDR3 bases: TGTGCCTGGAGACCCCGGACTAGCGAGAACACAGATACGCAGTATTTT. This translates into CAWRPRTSENTDTQYF. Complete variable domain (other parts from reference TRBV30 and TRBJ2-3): SQTIHQWPATLVQPVGSPLSLECTVEGTSNPNLYWYRQAAGRGLQLLFYSVGIGQISSEVPQNLSASRPQDRQFILSSKKLLLSDSGFYLCAWRPRTSENTDTQYFGPGTRLTVL.

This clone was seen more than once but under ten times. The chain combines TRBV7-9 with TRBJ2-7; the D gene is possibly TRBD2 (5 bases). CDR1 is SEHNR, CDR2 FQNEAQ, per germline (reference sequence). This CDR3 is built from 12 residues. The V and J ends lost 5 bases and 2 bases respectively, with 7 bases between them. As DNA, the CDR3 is TGTGCCAGCAGCCTCGGGACCTACGAGCAGTACGTC. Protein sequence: CASSLGTYEQYV.